This T cell receptor (beta chain) was recovered during a study of blood T cells in healthy people across ages. This clonotype has only one observation. The antigen remains undetermined. A second PCR of 7 to 11 cycles used a sample-barcoded 5' primer and a J-beta primer mix. TCRdb re-analysed the 5' RACE reads in MiXCR, keeping a single row per CDR3 protein. The data show hundreds of thousands of distinct CDR3 sequences, 45% to 60% seen once. General study findings and limits: Age brought a roughly linear fall in TCR beta diversity measured per million T cells.

There are 16 residues in the CDR3. Germline V lookup: CDR1 MNHEY, CDR2 SVGAGI. Between the trimmed V and J ends, which lost 6 bases and 4 bases, there was a span of 20 bases. Material for sequencing was blood. The V gene is TRBV6-5, the J gene TRBJ2-3; D might be TRBD2 (6 bases). The source is a woman at least 80 years old in good health. The CDR3 DNA follows: TGTGCCAGCAGCCTCCGGGCCCCGGAGGGCCCAGATACGCAGTATTTT. This sequence encodes CASSLRAPEGPDTQYF.